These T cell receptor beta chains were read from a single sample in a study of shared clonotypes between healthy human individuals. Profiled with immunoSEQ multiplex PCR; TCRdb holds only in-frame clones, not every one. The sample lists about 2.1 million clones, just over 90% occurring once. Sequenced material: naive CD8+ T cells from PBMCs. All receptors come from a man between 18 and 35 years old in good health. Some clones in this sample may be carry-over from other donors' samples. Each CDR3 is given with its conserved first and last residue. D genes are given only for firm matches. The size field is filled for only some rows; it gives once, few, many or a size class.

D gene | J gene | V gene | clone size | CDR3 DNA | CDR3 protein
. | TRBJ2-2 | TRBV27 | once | TGTGCCAGCAGTCCCCAAGGGGTATTGAACACCGGGGAGCTGTTTTTT | CASSPQGVLNTGELFF
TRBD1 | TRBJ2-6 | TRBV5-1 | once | TGCGCCAGCAGCCCGGACAGGGGGCCCCTTCCTGGGGCCAACGTCCTGACTTTC | CASSPDRGPLPGANVLTF
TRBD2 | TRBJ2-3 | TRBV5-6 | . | TGTGCCAGCAGCGCCGGGACTAGCGGGAGTTGGGATACGCAGTATTTT | CASSAGTSGSWDTQYF
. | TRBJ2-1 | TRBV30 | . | TGTGCCTGGAGTACTCAGCGCCCGGGTCTGTATTACAATGAGCAGTTCTTC | CAWSTQRPGLYYNEQFF
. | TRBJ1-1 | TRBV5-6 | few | TGTGCCAGCCGTTTGGGATCCGCAACAGCTTTCTTT | CASRLGSATAFF
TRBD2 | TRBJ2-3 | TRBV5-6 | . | TGTGCCAGCAGCCAGTCAATTAGCGGGAGGAGCGATACGCAGTATTTT | CASSQSISGRSDTQYF
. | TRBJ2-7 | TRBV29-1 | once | TGCAGCGTTGGGCAGGGATCCTACGAGCAGTACTTC | CSVGQGSYEQYF
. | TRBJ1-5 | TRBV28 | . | TGTGCCAGCAGTTTTTACGGAAGCAATCAGCCCCAGCATTTT | CASSFYGSNQPQHF
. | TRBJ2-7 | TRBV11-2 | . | TGTGCCAGCAGCTTACAGGGGACCTACGAGCAGTACTTC | CASSLQGTYEQYF
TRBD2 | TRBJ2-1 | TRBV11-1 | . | TGTGCCAGCAGCCCGGGGGGTCAGATAAATGAGCAGTTCTTC | CASSPGGQINEQFF
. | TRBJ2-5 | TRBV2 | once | TGTGCCAGCAGGGGCCCGGGTCCCCAAGAGACCCAGTACTTC | CASRGPGPQETQYF
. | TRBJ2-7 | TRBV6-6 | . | TGTGCCAGCAGTTACACTTCCTACGAGCAGTACTTC | CASSYTSYEQYF
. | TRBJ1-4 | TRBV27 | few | TGTGCCAGCAGTCCGCTAGGGGAAAAACTGTTTTTT | CASSPLGEKLFF
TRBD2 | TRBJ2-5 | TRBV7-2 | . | TGTGCCAGCAGCTCAACGCCTCCTAGCGGGGTCCAAGAGACCCAGTACTTC | CASSSTPPSGVQETQYF
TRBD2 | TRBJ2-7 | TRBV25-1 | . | TGTGCCACTGGGGAGGGCAATTCCTACGAGCAGTACTTC | CATGEGNSYEQYF
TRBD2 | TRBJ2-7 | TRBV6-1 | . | TGTGCCAGCAGTGATGGAGCGGGAGCGCGGTACGAGCAGTACTTC | CASSDGAGARYEQYF
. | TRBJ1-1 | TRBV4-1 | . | TGCGCCAGCAGCCAAGAAGGGGACATGGACACTGAAGCTTTCTTT | CASSQEGDMDTEAFF
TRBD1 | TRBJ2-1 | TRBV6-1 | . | TGTGCCAGCAGTGAACAGGACAGGGGGTGGACTGAGCAGTTCTTC | CASSEQDRGWTEQFF
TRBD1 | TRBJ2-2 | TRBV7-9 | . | TGTGCCAGCCCACAGGGGGATCTCAGGACCGGGGAGCTGTTTTTT | CASPQGDLRTGELFF
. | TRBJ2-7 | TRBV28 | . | TGTGCCAGCAGTTTAGGCGGGTCCTACGAGCAGTACTTC | CASSLGGSYEQYF
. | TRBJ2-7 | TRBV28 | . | TGTGCCAGCAGTTTAACAGGGAAAGGCTACGAGCAGTACTTC | CASSLTGKGYEQYF
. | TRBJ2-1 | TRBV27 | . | TGTGCCAGCAAGGGCAGGAGCTACAATGAGCAGTTCTTC | CASKGRSYNEQFF
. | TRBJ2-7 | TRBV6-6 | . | TGTGCCAGCAGTTACTCGGTCACATACGAGCAGTACTTC | CASSYSVTYEQYF
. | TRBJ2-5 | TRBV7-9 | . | TGTGCCAGCAGCTTAACCCCCCGGGGCCAGGAAGAGACCCAGTACTTC | CASSLTPRGQEETQYF